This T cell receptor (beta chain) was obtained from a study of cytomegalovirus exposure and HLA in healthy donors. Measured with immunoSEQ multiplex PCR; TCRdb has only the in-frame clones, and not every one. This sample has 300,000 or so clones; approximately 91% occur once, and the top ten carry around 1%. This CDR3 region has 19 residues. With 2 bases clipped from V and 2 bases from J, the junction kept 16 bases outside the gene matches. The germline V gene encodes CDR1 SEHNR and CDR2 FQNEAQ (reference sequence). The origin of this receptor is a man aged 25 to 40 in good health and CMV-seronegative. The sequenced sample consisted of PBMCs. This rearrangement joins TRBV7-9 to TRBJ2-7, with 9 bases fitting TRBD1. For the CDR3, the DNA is TGTGCCAGCAGCTTAATGCGAGGGTTGGGACAGGGTTCTCCCTACGAGCAGTACTTC. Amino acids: CASSLMRGLGQGSPYEQYF.